Below are 32 T cell receptor beta chains sequenced from a single sample in a study of shared T cell receptors in the human thymus. Sequencing used immunoSEQ multiplex PCR; TCRdb keeps in-frame clones, though not all of them. Of about 380,000 clones in the sample, just under 95% are singletons; the top ten hold about 0.02%. The sample was thymocytes. These receptors originate from a human donor.

The chain uses TRBV28 and TRBJ1-1; 9 nucleotides line up with TRBD1. Trimming removed 3 bases from V and 3 bases from J; junction bases left unmatched: 20. Germline CDR1 is MDHEN and CDR2 is SYDVKM. The CDR3 spans 20 residues. This chain's CDR3 is CASSFTRSTGGAGVDTEAFF. CDR3 DNA: TGTGCCAGCAGTTTCACTCGGTCCACAGGGGGCGCTGGTGTGGACACTGAAGCTTTCTTT.

The chain uses TRBV6-5 and TRBJ2-1, with 10 bases that match TRBD1. This CDR3 region has 14 residues. J gave up 6 bases and V 2 bases, and 1 base lay outside the gene matches. The germline V gene has CDR1 MNHEY and CDR2 SVGAGI. The CDR3 is CASSYGQGGNEQFF. As DNA, the CDR3 is TGTGCCAGCAGTTACGGACAGGGGGGCAATGAGCAGTTCTTC.

The gene calls are TRBV28 and TRBJ1-2; tentatively, D is TRBD1 (6 bases). CDR1 is MDHEN and CDR2 is SYDVKM in the germline V gene. V was cut by 9 bases and J by 4 bases, with 18 bases left in between. The CDR3 sequence is 14 residues long. The CDR3 loop reads CASLGHGKGYGYTF. The DNA of the CDR3 is TGTGCCAGTCTGGGACACGGCAAGGGCTATGGCTACACCTTC.

This chain links TRBV2 with TRBJ2-1, with 11 bases fitting TRBD2. Germline CDR1 SNHLY, CDR2 FYNNEI. The CDR3 spans 20 residues. V lost 6 bases and J lost 1; bases outside the gene matches: 17. The CDR3 spells CASRSTSGRIPGSSYNEQFF. The DNA for the CDR3 is TGTGCCAGCAGGTCTACTAGCGGGAGAATCCCGGGTTCGTCCTACAATGAGCAGTTCTTC.

This clone was detected a few times. J is TRBJ2-5 and V is TRBV30, with 10 bases that match TRBD2. Germline V lookup: CDR1 GTSNPN, CDR2 SVGIG (reference sequence). There are 16 residues in the CDR3. After removal of 3 bases from V and 3 bases from J, the junction contained 10 bases not matched to a gene. Written as DNA, the CDR3 is TGTGCCTGGAGATTGTCAGGGACTAGCGAGGAAGAGACCCAGTACTTC. This codes for CAWRLSGTSEEETQYF. Based on the CDR3 plus reference TRBV30 and TRBJ2-5, the full variable domain is SQTIHQWPATLVQPVGSPLSLECTVEGTSNPNLYWYRQAAGRGLQLLFYSVGIGQISSEVPQNLSASRPQDRQFILSSKKLLLSDSGFYLCAWRLSGTSEEETQYFGPGTRLLVL.

The chain carries TRBV20-1 and TRBJ2-3, with D unresolved. CDR3 length: 11 amino acids. The V gene's germline CDR1 is DFQATT and CDR2 SNEGSKA (reference sequence). V was clipped by 2 bases and J by 5 bases, with 5 bases between them. The CDR3 spells CSARLRDTQYF. For the CDR3, the DNA is TGCAGTGCTAGACTTAGAGATACGCAGTATTTT.

The chain links TRBV29-1 to TRBJ1-1; the D gene is possibly TRBD1 (5 bases). Germline V gives CDR1 SQVTM, CDR2 ANQGSEA. This CDR3 comprises 14 residues. The V and J ends lost 6 bases and 3 bases respectively, with 17 bases between them. In DNA, the CDR3 is TGCAGCGTGGACAAAGAAAGCCCGTACACTGAAGCTTTCTTT. Residues: CSVDKESPYTEAFF.

This chain joins TRBV5-1 and TRBJ2-5, with 8 bases fitting TRBD2. Trimming removed 4 bases from V and 2 bases from J; junction bases left unmatched: 13. CDR3 length: 17 amino acids. Germline loops: CDR1 SGHRS, CDR2 YFSETQ. The CDR3 region is CASSRSGTSLLQETQYF. In nucleotides, the CDR3 is TGCGCCAGCAGCAGGTCCGGGACTAGTTTGTTACAAGAGACCCAGTACTTC.

This sequence joins TRBV15 and TRBJ1-3; TRBD1 agrees at 7 bases. The CDR3 is 16 amino acids. Germline CDR1 reads LNHNV; CDR2 reads YYDKDF (reference sequence). V was pared by 4 bases and J by 2 bases, with 8 bases of the junction left unmatched. The CDR3 nucleotides read TGTGCCACCAGCACCCCAAAGAGGGGGCCTGGAAACACCATATATTTT. Its translation: CATSTPKRGPGNTIYF.

This chain links TRBV29-1 with TRBJ2-7, with D perhaps matching TRBD1 (5 bases). CDR3 length: 14 residues. Germline values: CDR1 SQVTM, CDR2 ANQGSEA. V lost 4 bases, J lost 0 bases, and 13 bases lay in between. CDR3 protein: CSVAGPRSSYEQYF. The CDR3 nucleotides are TGCAGCGTTGCAGGGCCTAGGAGCTCCTACGAGCAGTACTTC.

This clone has only one observation. The chain uses TRBV27 and TRBJ2-7; D is unclear. The V end lost 6 bases, the J end lost 0 bases, and 12 bases lay between the germline ends. CDR1 MNHEY and CDR2 SMNVEV come from the germline V gene (reference sequence). The CDR3 runs 14 residues. CDR3 region: CASRWTESSYEQYF. The DNA for the CDR3 is TGTGCCAGCAGGTGGACCGAAAGCTCCTACGAGCAGTACTTC.

The chain couples TRBV27 to TRBJ1-2; 10 positions agree with TRBD1. Trimming took 0 bases from V and 2 from J; bases not matched to a gene: 3. Germline CDR1 MNHEY, CDR2 SMNVEV (reference sequence). The CDR3 spans 16 residues. The CDR3 loop is CASSLSGQGRNYGYTF. The CDR3 nucleotides are TGTGCCAGCAGTTTATCGGGACAGGGGCGCAACTATGGCTACACCTTC.

The gene calls are TRBV5-1 and TRBJ2-5; D is ambiguous. The J call is doubtful: the DNA matches TRBJ2-7 better. This CDR3 spans 12 amino acids. Germline values: CDR1 SGHRS, CDR2 YFSETQ. In DNA form, the CDR3 reads TGCGCCAGCAGTCGTGGATCCTACGAGCAGTACTTC. Its protein is CASSRGSYEQYF.

The chain recombines TRBV6-1 with TRBJ1-2; D uncertain. This CDR3 comprises 14 residues. Trimming removed 6 bases at V and 2 bases at J, with 13 bases between. Per germline, CDR1 MNHNS and CDR2 SASEGT. This chain's CDR3 is CASSPPLENYGYTF. The CDR3 DNA sequence: TGTGCCAGCAGCCCCCCCCTCGAGAACTATGGCTACACCTTC.

V usage is TRBV7-9 and J usage is TRBJ1-5, with TRBD1 matching 7 bases. Looked up from germline, CDR1 is SEHNR and CDR2 is FQNEAQ (reference sequence). The CDR3 has 15 amino acids. Trimming at V came to 3 bases and at J to 7 bases, leaving 9 bases not matched to a gene. The CDR3 spells CASSFDREDGQPQHF. CDR3 bases: TGTGCCAGCAGCTTTGACAGGGAGGATGGGCAGCCCCAGCATTTT.

Concerning this clone: A read error may produce the germline difference seen at one junction end. The chain uses TRBV6-5 and TRBJ2-7; D not resolved. Germline V gives CDR1 MNHEY, CDR2 SVGAGI. This CDR3 spans 13 amino acids. CDR3 protein: CASSPPGHYGQYF. The CDR3 DNA reads TGTGCCAGCAGTCCTCCGGGCCACTACGGGCAGTACTTC.

This clone has more than one count but fewer than ten. V gene TRBV5-6 combines with J gene TRBJ2-7; D is unclear. Trimming took 3 bases from V and 2 from J, leaving 21 bases between them. CDR3 size: 17 residues. Per the germline V gene, CDR1 is SGHDT and CDR2 is YYEEEE. The CDR3 sequence is CASSWAGCAPPPYEQYF. CDR3 nucleotides: TGTGCCAGCAGCTGGGCCGGGTGCGCACCTCCGCCCTACGAGCAGTACTTC.

The gene calls are TRBV5-1 and TRBJ2-2, with a tentative D call TRBD1 (6 bases). The CDR3 spans 14 residues. Trimming took 4 bases from V and 6 from J, leaving 13 bases between them. Germline V lookup: CDR1 SGHRS, CDR2 YFSETQ. The CDR3 loop reads CASSPRRQAGELFF. CDR3 DNA: TGCGCCAGCAGCCCAAGGCGACAGGCCGGGGAGCTGTTTTTT.

The J gene is TRBJ2-7, the V gene TRBV7-8; 9 bases line up with TRBD1. The V gene end was trimmed by 0 bases and the J gene end by 3 bases; junction bases not matched to a gene: 12. CDR1 is SGHVS, CDR2 FQNEAQ, per germline. This CDR3 spans 18 amino acids. The chain's CDR3 is CASSLARTGDWALYEQYF. The CDR3 bases are TGTGCCAGCAGCTTAGCGAGGACAGGGGATTGGGCGCTCTACGAGCAGTACTTC.

The chain recombines TRBV7-9 with TRBJ2-3; TRBD2 is a possible D gene (7 bases). CDR1 is SEHNR, CDR2 FQNEAQ, per germline (reference sequence). The length of the CDR3 is 17 residues. With 1 base removed from V and 4 bases from J, the gap between germline ends came to 18 bases. CDR3: CASSLEVRGEGPDTQYF. CDR3 DNA: TGTGCCAGCAGCTTAGAAGTAAGGGGGGAGGGCCCAGATACGCAGTATTTT.

V usage is TRBV5-1 and J usage is TRBJ1-4; D is perhaps TRBD1 (5 bases). CDR3 length equals 17 residues. Deletions cut 1 base from V and 11 bases from J, with 24 bases between. In germline, CDR1 is SGHRS, CDR2 YFSETQ. The chain's CDR3 is CASSLQGSDSLMRKLFF. As DNA, the CDR3 is TGCGCCAGCAGCTTGCAGGGATCTGACAGCTTAATGAGGAAACTGTTTTTT.

The chain recombines TRBV2 with TRBJ2-5, with D tentatively TRBD2 (5 bases). Germline CDR1 reads SNHLY; CDR2 reads FYNNEI. The V end was cut by 6 bases, the J end by 3 bases, with 11 bases between. CDR3 length equals 13 residues. Written as DNA, the CDR3 is TGTGCCAGCAGCAAGGGAGACAAAGAGACCCAGTACTTC. Its protein is CASSKGDKETQYF.

This chain joins TRBV12-2 and TRBJ1-5. TRBV12-2 is noted as a pseudogene. The CDR3 has 12 residues. The CDR3 spells CASYPLREPQHF. The CDR3 region has the DNA TGTGCAAGTTATCCCCTGAGGGAGCCCCAGCATTTT.

The J gene is TRBJ2-3, the V gene TRBV30, with D perhaps TRBD2 (6 bases). This CDR3 has 13 amino acids. V dropped 7 bases and J dropped 4 bases, with 15 bases sitting between them. Germline V CDR1 and CDR2: GTSNPN, SVGIG (reference sequence). The CDR3 bases are TGTGCCTACCGGGACTGCGGAGCAGATACGCAGTATTTT. This sequence encodes CAYRDCGADTQYF.

The V gene is TRBV4-1, the J gene TRBJ1-2, with D perhaps TRBD1 (5 bases). Per the germline V gene, CDR1 is MGHRA and CDR2 is YSYEKL. Trimming pared 4 bases from V and 0 bases from J, leaving 9 bases between. This CDR3 comprises 14 residues. CDR3 coding DNA: TGCGCCAGCAGCCCGACAGTAACTAACTATGGCTACACCTTC. This sequence encodes CASSPTVTNYGYTF.

As to this clone: The same CDR3 can be traced to other DNA sequences in this sample. The chain carries TRBV19 and TRBJ1-5; no definite D call. The CDR3 contains 15 residues. Trimming took off 2 bases at V and 3 bases at J, with 11 bases between the two ends. Germline V lookup: CDR1 LNHDA, CDR2 SQIVND (reference sequence). CDR3 DNA sequence: TGTGCCAGTAGTATATTGGACGGTTCCAATCAGCCCCAGCATTTT. Amino acids: CASSILDGSNQPQHF.

The V call is TRBV28, the J call TRBJ2-5; D call uncertain. The CDR3 loop spans 12 amino acids. Per the germline V gene, CDR1 is MDHEN and CDR2 is SYDVKM. V lost 5 bases and J 9 bases, leaving 13 bases between the germline ends. This CDR3 reads CASSLRLPAQYF. The CDR3 DNA reads as TGTGCCAGCAGTCTCCGGCTTCCGGCCCAGTACTTC.

This rearrangement joins TRBV27 to TRBJ2-1; D is uncertain. V shed 10 bases and J shed 4 bases, with 11 bases lying between them. The CDR3 sequence is 12 residues long. The germline gives CDR1 MNHEY, CDR2 SMNVEV (reference sequence). Here the CDR3 reads CATTRLYNEQFF. The CDR3 DNA reads as TGTGCCACTACCCGACTTTACAATGAGCAGTTCTTC.

The chain uses TRBV7-9 and TRBJ1-3; 7 bases fit TRBD1. The trim removed 2 bases at V and 2 bases at J, leaving 0 bases unmatched. Germline V lookup: CDR1 SEHNR, CDR2 FQNEAQ (reference sequence). This CDR3 comprises 14 residues. CDR3 in amino acids: CASSLQGAGNTIYF. CDR3 DNA sequence: TGTGCCAGCAGCTTACAGGGGGCTGGAAACACCATATATTTT.

The CDR3 here is CASSQYRVAYEQYF. Here the CDR3 DNA reads TGTGCCAGCAGTCAATACAGGGTGGCCTACGAGCAGTACTTC. This chain links TRBV28 with TRBJ2-7; tentative D call: TRBD1 (6 bases). In germline, CDR1 is MDHEN, CDR2 SYDVKM. V lost 5 bases to trimming and J lost 2 bases, with 13 bases between them. This CDR3 is built from 14 residues.

The V gene is TRBV27, the J gene TRBJ2-7; D uncertain. The CDR3 extends over 13 amino acids. Trimming cost V 8 bases and J 3 bases, with 14 bases left between them. The V gene's germline CDR1 is MNHEY and CDR2 SMNVEV (reference sequence). DNA for the CDR3: TGTGCCAGCGTCGGGTCCAAGCTCTACGAGCAGTACTTC. Encoded protein: CASVGSKLYEQYF.

This clone has just one count. This chain joins TRBV27 and TRBJ2-5, with TRBD2 matching 10 bases. The V segment lost 0 bases and the J segment 2 bases; nucleotides outside the gene matches: 9. Germline V gene lookup returns CDR1 MNHEY and CDR2 SMNVEV (reference sequence). The CDR3 contains 18 residues. This CDR3 is CASSLSYRLAGLQETQYF. CDR3 nucleotide sequence: TGTGCCAGCAGTTTATCGTATAGACTAGCGGGCCTACAAGAGACCCAGTACTTC.